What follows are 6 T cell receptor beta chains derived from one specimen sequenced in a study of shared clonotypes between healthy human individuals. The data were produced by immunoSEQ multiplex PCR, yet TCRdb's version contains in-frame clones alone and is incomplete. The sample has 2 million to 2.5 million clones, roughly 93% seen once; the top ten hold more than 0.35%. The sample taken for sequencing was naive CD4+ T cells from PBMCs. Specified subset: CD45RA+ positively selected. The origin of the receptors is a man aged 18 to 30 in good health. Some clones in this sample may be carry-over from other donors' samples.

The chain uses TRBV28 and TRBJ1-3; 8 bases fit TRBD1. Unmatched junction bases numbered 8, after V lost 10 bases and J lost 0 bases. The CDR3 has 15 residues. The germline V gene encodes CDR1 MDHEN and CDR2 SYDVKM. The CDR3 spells CAIADRAISGNTIYF. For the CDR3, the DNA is TGTGCCATTGCGGACAGGGCCATCTCTGGAAACACCATATATTTT.

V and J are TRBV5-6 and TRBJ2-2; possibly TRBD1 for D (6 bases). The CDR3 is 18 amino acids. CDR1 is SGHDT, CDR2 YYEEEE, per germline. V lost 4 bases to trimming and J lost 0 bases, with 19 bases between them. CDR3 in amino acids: CASSRLDRSFTNTGELFF. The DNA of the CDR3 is TGTGCCAGCAGCCGTCTAGACAGGTCCTTCACGAACACCGGGGAGCTGTTTTTT.

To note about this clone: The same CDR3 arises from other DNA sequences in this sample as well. CDR3 coding DNA: TGCGCCAGCAGCTTAGTCTCGAGCTCCTACAATGAGCAGTTCTTC. This sequence encodes CASSLVSSSYNEQFF. The V call is TRBV5-1, the J call TRBJ2-1; D is uncertain. V lost 2 bases and J lost 0, with 9 bases in between. This CDR3 comprises 15 residues. CDR1 SGHRS and CDR2 YFSETQ come from the germline V gene.

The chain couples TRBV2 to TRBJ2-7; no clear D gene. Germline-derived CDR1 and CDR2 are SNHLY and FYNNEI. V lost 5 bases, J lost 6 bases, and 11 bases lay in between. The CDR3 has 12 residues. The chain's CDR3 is CASSTHSAEQYF. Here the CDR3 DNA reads TGTGCCAGCAGTACCCACAGCGCCGAGCAGTACTTC.

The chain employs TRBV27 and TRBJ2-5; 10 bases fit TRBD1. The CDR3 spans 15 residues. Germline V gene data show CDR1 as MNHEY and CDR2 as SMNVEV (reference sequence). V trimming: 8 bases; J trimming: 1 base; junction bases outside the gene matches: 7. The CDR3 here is CASGIRDRGQETQYF. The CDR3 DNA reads TGTGCCAGCGGTATCCGGGACAGGGGCCAAGAGACCCAGTACTTC.

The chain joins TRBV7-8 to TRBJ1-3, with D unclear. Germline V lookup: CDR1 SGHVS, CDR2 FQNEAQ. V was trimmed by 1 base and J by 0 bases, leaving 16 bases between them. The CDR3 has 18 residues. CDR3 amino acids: CASSLDVFGGLSGNTIYF. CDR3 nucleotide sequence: TGTGCCAGCAGCTTAGACGTTTTTGGCGGGCTCTCTGGAAACACCATATATTTT.